This T cell receptor (beta chain) was captured in a study of a mutant IDH1 vaccine in newly diagnosed glioma. Study summary: Patients, over weeks 1, 3, 5, 7, 11, 15, 19 and 23, received a total of eight vaccinations. Findings of the study overall: A vaccine-induced immune response developed in roughly 93% of the patients. Seemingly, pseudoprogression had no relation to changes in the top peripheral T cell clonotypes.

A remark on this clone: The antigen remains unidentified.

Described time point: week 23, last vaccination. Vaccine doses each comprised 300 ug of mutant IDH1 20-mer peptide, with topical imiquimod. The CDR3 consists of 14 residues. V was shortened by 1 base and J by 3 bases, with 11 bases between the two germline ends. The V gene's germline CDR1 is SGHRS and CDR2 YFSETQ. Some clones are missing from TCRdb's copy, which holds only in-frame ones; the method was immunoSEQ multiplex PCR. The sample lists tens of thousands of clones; 78% were seen once. The starting material was PBMCs, obtained from a glioma patient whose treatment included an IDH1 peptide vaccine. The TCR was taken from a woman in her forties with glioma. Some clones in this sample may be carry-over from other donors' samples. The chain is built from TRBV5-1 and TRBJ2-7; D is undetermined. CDR3 coding DNA: TGCGCCAGCAGCTTGACTGCCGGTAACTACGAGCAGTACTTC. Translation: CASSLTAGNYEQYF.